The 4 T cell receptor beta chains below were found in one sample sequenced in a study of blood T cell repertoires in COVID-19. The data were produced by immunoSEQ multiplex PCR, yet TCRdb's version contains in-frame clones alone and is incomplete. The sample records some 130,000 clones, 79% being singletons. Specimen: peripheral blood. Receptors were obtained from a man between 60 and 75 years old with acute or convalescent COVID-19.

The CDR3 DNA is TGTGCCAGCAGTTTCCCGGGACAGCAAGAGACCCAGTACTTC. It translates to CASSFPGQQETQYF. The V call is TRBV27, the J call TRBJ2-5; 7 bases agree with TRBD1. V was pared by 3 bases and J by 2 bases, with 3 bases of the junction left unmatched. Germline V gives CDR1 MNHEY, CDR2 SMNVEV (reference sequence). The CDR3 is made up of 14 amino acids.

The chain has TRBV30 and TRBJ2-7; D may be TRBD2 (6 bases). Trimming took off 3 bases at V and 6 bases at J, with 12 bases between the two ends. Germline values: CDR1 GTSNPN, CDR2 SVGIG (reference sequence). CDR3 size: 12 residues. The CDR3 region is CAWRGGLGEQYF. In DNA form, the CDR3 reads TGTGCCTGGAGGGGGGGACTCGGCGAGCAGTACTTC.

The chain has TRBV7-2 and TRBJ2-7; D is perhaps TRBD2 (5 bases). Trimming removed 6 bases at V and 3 bases at J, with 18 bases between. The CDR3 contains 15 residues. Germline CDR1 SGHTA, CDR2 FQGNSA. This chain's CDR3 is CASSRDVSRGYEQYF. In DNA form, the CDR3 reads TGTGCCAGCAGTCGTGACGTTTCACGGGGCTACGAGCAGTACTTC.

The chain has TRBV28 and TRBJ2-1, with 9 bases identical to TRBD2. Germline CDR1 is MDHEN and CDR2 is SYDVKM. Unmatched junction bases numbered 6, after V lost 1 base and J lost 5 bases. The CDR3 totals 16 residues. The CDR3 nucleotides read TGTGCCAGCAGTTTATCTCGACTAGCGGTCAACAATGAGCAGTTCTTC. Translated: CASSLSRLAVNNEQFF.